This T cell receptor (beta chain) stems from a study of blood T cell repertoires in COVID-19. Overall study context: PBMCs, B-cell-depleted T cells, or T cells were the source of the cDNA or gDNA that made up the material.

Original analysis: Amplification of reference gene primers provided the estimated nucleated cell counts. Using immunoSEQ multiplex PCR, the repertoire was profiled, and TCRdb retains in-frame clones only, with some absent. D and trimming come from the DNA, and the V and J calls and clone size come from that table. The sample includes 65,000 to 90,000 clones, 65% to 85% of them seen just once. The CDR3 is 13 amino acids. V was cut by 4 bases and J by 6 bases, with 13 bases left in between. CDR1 is SGHNT, CDR2 YENEEA, per germline. The chain couples TRBV11-3 to TRBJ2-7, with D uncertain. This receptor was taken from a man older than 75 with active or convalescent COVID-19. The sample comprised peripheral blood. CDR3 nucleotides: TGTGCCAGCAGCTCCCCTGAATTAGTCGAGCAGTACTTC. Translating it yields CASSSPELVEQYF.